A selection of T cell receptor beta chains follows, all from one sample in a study of vaccination effects on CD4 cells after COVID-19. These receptors have no known antigen. Generated by immunoSEQ multiplex PCR, the TCRdb table keeps only in-frame clones and is missing some. The table records 30,000 to 40,000 clones, approximately 75% of them present only once. The material sequenced was CD4+ T cells from PBMCs cultured with HCoV-229E spike peptides, taken after COVID-19 vaccination. These receptors came from a human donor who received a COVID-19 vaccine. Both conserved end residues are part of each CDR3. The order of the fields is CDR3 protein, CDR3 DNA, J gene, clone size, D gene, V gene. D genes are given only for firm matches. The listing skips clone size in some rows; elsewhere it reads once, few, many or a size class.

CDR3 protein: CASSWDGNNEQFF
CDR3 DNA: TGTGCCAGCAGTTGGGACGGAAACAATGAGCAGTTCTTC
J gene: TRBJ2-1
clone size: once
D gene: NA
V gene: TRBV6-4

CDR3 protein: CASSQGGPQHF
CDR3 DNA: TGTGCCAGCAGTCAAGGAGGGCCCCAGCATTTT
J gene: TRBJ1-5
clone size: once
D gene: NA
V gene: TRBV6-2/TRBV6-3

CDR3 protein: CASSPRKTSGGSYEQYF
CDR3 DNA: TGTGCCAGCTCACCACGGAAGACTAGCGGGGGGAGCTACGAGCAGTACTTC
J gene: TRBJ2-7
clone size: NA
D gene: TRBD2
V gene: TRBV18

CDR3 protein: CASRAVTSTDTQYF
CDR3 DNA: TGTGCTAGTCGCGCGGTTACTAGCACAGATACGCAGTATTTT
J gene: TRBJ2-3
clone size: NA
D gene: NA
V gene: TRBV12-5

CDR3 protein: CASSPEDTIYGYTF
CDR3 DNA: TGTGCCAGCTCACCAGAGGACACGATCTATGGCTACACCTTC
J gene: TRBJ1-2
clone size: NA
D gene: NA
V gene: TRBV18

CDR3 protein: CASSVEGAGVLAFNEKLFF
CDR3 DNA: TGTGCCAGCAGCGTAGAAGGGGCAGGGGTCCTCGCCTTTAATGAAAAACTGTTTTTT
J gene: TRBJ1-4
clone size: NA
D gene: NA
V gene: TRBV9

CDR3 protein: CASSLEYGPHDTQYF
CDR3 DNA: TGCGCCAGCAGCTTGGAGTACGGACCGCATGATACGCAGTATTTT
J gene: TRBJ2-3
clone size: NA
D gene: NA
V gene: TRBV5-1

CDR3 protein: CASSLAGQYNEQFF
CDR3 DNA: TGTGCCAGCAGCTTAGCGGGACAGTACAATGAGCAGTTCTTC
J gene: TRBJ2-1
clone size: few
D gene: TRBD1
V gene: TRBV7-9

CDR3 protein: CASIEGTNTGELFF
CDR3 DNA: TGTGCCAGCATCGAAGGAACGAACACCGGGGAGCTGTTTTTT
J gene: TRBJ2-2
clone size: NA
D gene: NA
V gene: TRBV2

CDR3 protein: CASSEQGKTYEQYF
CDR3 DNA: TGTGCCAGCAGCGAGCAGGGCAAAACCTACGAGCAGTACTTC
J gene: TRBJ2-7
clone size: NA
D gene: NA
V gene: TRBV5-4

CDR3 protein: CASSLGDREKEKLFF
CDR3 DNA: TGCGCCAGCAGCTTGGGGGACAGGGAAAAGGAAAAACTGTTTTTT
J gene: TRBJ1-4
clone size: few
D gene: TRBD1
V gene: TRBV5-1

CDR3 protein: CASSQLAVSYNEQFF
CDR3 DNA: TGTGCCAGCAGCCAACTTGCGGTTTCCTACAATGAGCAGTTCTTC
J gene: TRBJ2-1
clone size: NA
D gene: NA
V gene: TRBV14

CDR3 protein: CASSLGSGGLETQYF
CDR3 DNA: TGCGCCAGCAGCTTGGGGTCAGGGGGTCTGGAGACCCAGTACTTC
J gene: TRBJ2-5
clone size: NA
D gene: TRBD1
V gene: TRBV5-1

CDR3 protein: CASSLVLGTYEQYF
CDR3 DNA: TGTGCCAGCAGCTTAGTGCTGGGTACCTACGAGCAGTACTTC
J gene: TRBJ2-7
clone size: NA
D gene: NA
V gene: TRBV7-2

CDR3 protein: CASQRGPGQYTGELFF
CDR3 DNA: TGCGCCAGCCAAAGGGGGCCGGGACAGTACACCGGGGAGCTGTTTTTT
J gene: TRBJ2-2
clone size: few
D gene: TRBD1
V gene: TRBV10-1

CDR3 protein: CASSAGGGTEAFF
CDR3 DNA: TGTGCCAGCAGTGCAGGGGGCGGCACTGAAGCTTTCTTT
J gene: TRBJ1-1
clone size: NA
D gene: TRBD1
V gene: TRBV12-3/TRBV12-4